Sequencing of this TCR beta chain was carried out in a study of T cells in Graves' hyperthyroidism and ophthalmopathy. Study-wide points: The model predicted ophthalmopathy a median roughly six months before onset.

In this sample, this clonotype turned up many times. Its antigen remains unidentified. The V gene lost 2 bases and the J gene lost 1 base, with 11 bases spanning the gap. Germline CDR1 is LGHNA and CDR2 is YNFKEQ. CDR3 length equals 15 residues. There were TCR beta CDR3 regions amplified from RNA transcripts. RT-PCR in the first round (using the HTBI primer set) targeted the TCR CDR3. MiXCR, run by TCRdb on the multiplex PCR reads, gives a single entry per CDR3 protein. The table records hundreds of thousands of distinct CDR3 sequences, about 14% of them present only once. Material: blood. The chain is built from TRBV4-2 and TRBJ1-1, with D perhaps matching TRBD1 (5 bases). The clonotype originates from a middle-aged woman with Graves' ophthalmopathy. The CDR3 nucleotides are TGTGCCAGCAGCCAAAGTGGGGCAGCGAACACTGAAGCTTTCTTT. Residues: CASSQSGAANTEAFF.